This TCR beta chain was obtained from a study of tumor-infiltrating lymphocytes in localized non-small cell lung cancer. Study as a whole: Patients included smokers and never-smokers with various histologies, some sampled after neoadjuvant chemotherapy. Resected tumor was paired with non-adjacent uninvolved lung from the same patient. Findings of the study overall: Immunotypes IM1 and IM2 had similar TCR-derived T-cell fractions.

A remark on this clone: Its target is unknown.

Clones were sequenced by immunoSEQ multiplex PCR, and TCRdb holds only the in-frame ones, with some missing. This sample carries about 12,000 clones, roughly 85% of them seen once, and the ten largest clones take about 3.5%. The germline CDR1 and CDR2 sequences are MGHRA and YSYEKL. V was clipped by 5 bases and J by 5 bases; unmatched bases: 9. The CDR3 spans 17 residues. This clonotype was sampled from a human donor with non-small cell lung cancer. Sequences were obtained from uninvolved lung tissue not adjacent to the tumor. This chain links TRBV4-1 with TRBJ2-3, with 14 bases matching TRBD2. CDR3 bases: TGCGCCAGCAGCAACAGACTAGCGGGGGGGCTAGGAGATACGCAGTATTTT. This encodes CASSNRLAGGLGDTQYF.